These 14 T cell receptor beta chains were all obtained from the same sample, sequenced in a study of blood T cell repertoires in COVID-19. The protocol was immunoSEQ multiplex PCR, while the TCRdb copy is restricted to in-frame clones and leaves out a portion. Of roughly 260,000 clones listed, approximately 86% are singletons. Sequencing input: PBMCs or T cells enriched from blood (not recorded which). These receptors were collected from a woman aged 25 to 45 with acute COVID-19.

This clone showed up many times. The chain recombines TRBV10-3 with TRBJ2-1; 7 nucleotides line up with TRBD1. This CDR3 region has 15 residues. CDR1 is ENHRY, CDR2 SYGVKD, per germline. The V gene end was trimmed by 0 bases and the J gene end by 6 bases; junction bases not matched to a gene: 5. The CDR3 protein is CAISESTGFANEQFF. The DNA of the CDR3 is TGTGCCATCAGTGAGTCGACAGGGTTCGCCAATGAGCAGTTCTTC.

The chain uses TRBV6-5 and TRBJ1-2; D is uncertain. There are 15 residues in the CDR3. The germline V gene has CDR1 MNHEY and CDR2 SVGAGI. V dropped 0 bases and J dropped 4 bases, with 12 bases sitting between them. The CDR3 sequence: CASSYSYSLRYGYTF. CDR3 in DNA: TGTGCCAGCAGTTACTCGTACTCTCTGCGCTATGGCTACACCTTC.

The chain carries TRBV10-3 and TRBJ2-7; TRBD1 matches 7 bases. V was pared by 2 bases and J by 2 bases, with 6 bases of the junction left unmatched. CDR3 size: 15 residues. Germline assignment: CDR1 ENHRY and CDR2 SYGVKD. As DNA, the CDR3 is TGTGCCATCAGTGAGGGGGGACAGACCGCCTACGAGCAGTACTTC. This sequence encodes CAISEGGQTAYEQYF.

This chain's CDR3 is CASLGGGGTDTQYF. CDR3 in DNA: TGTGCCAGCCTCGGGGGGGGAGGCACAGATACGCAGTATTTT. The gene calls are TRBV6-5 and TRBJ2-3, with 8 bases fitting TRBD2. In germline, CDR1 is MNHEY, CDR2 SVGAGI. The V gene end was trimmed by 8 bases and the J gene end by 1 base; junction bases not matched to a gene: 5. This CDR3 has 14 amino acids.

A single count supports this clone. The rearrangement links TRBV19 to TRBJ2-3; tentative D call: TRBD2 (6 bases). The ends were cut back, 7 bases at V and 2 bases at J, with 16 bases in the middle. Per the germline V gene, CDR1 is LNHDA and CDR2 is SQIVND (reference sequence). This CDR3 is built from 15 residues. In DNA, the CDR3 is TGTGCCAGTATGGCCCGGGGGACCGTCACAGATACGCAGTATTTT. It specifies CASMARGTVTDTQYF.

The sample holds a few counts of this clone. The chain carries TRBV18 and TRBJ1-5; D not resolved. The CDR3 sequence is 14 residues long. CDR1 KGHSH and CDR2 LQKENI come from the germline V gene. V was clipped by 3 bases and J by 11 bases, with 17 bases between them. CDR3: CASSPRVPAGAQHF. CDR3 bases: TGTGCCAGCTCACCTCGGGTACCAGCCGGTGCCCAGCATTTT.

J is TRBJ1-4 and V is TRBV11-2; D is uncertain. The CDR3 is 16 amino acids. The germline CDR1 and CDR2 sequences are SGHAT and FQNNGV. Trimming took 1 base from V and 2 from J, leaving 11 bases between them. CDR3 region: CASSLGRTGTNEKLFF. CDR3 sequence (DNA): TGTGCCAGCAGCTTAGGCCGGACGGGGACTAATGAAAAACTGTTTTTT.

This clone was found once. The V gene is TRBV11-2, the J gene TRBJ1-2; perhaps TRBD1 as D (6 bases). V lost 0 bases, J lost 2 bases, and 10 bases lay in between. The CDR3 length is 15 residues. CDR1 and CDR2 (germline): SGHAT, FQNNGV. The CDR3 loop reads CASSLDRGTNYGYTF. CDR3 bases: TGTGCCAGCAGCTTAGATAGGGGGACGAACTATGGCTACACCTTC.

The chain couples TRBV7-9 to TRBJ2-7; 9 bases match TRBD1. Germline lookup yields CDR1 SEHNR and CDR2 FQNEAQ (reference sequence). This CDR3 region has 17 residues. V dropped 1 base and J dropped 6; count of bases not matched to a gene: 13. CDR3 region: CASSLDVAGQGLSEQYF. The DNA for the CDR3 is TGTGCCAGCAGCTTAGACGTCGCGGGACAGGGCCTTTCCGAGCAGTACTTC.

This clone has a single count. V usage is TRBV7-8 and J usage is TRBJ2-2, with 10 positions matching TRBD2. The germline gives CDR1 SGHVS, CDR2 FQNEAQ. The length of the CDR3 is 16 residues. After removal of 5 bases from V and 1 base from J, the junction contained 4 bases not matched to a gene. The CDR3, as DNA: TGTGCCAGCAGCCCCGGACTAGCGGTGAACACCGGGGAGCTGTTTTTT. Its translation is CASSPGLAVNTGELFF.

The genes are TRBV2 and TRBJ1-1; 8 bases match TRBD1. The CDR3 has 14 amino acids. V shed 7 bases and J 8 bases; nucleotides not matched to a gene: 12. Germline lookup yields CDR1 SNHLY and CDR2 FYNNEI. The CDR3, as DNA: TGTGCCAGCAATTCCGGGACAGGCGGACTAGAAGCTTTCTTT. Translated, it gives CASNSGTGGLEAFF.

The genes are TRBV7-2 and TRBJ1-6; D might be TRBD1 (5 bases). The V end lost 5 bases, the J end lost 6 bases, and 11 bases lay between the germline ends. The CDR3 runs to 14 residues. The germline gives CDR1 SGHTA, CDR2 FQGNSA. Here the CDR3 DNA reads TGTGCCAGCAGCCAAGGACAAACTAATTCACCCCTCCACTTT. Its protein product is CASSQGQTNSPLHF.

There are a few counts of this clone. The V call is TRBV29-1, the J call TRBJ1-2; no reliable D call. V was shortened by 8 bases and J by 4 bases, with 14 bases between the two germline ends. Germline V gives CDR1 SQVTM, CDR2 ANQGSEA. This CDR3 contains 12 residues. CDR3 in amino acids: CSHLQPPYGYTF. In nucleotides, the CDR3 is TGCAGCCACCTACAGCCTCCCTATGGCTACACCTTC.

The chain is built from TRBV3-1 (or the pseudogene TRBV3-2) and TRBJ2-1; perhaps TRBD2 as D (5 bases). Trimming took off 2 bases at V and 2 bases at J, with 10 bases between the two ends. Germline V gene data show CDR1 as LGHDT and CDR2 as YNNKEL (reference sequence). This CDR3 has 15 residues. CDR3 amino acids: CASSQLPGTYNEQFF. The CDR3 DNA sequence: TGTGCCAGCAGCCAACTACCCGGGACCTACAATGAGCAGTTCTTC.